This T cell receptor beta chain appears in the sequencing data of a study of CD8 T cells in Susac syndrome. Study-level findings and limits: The authors found some 15 Susac-specific public clones in total CD8+ repertoires and 5 or 6 in CD8+ TEMRA repertoires.

The patients with Susac syndrome were individuals who fulfilled the recently defined diagnostic criteria for disease that was either definite or probable. About this clonotype: No antigen is known for it.

After extraction with the RNeasy kit, roughly 0.5 to 1 ug of the RNA was reverse transcribed using random hexamers. Across 54 Vbeta and 13 Jbeta, TCR beta CDR3 was amplified with immunoSEQ multiplex PCR. In TCRdb, the immunoSEQ multiplex PCR reads were re-called with MiXCR into one record per CDR3 protein. Of roughly 89,000 distinct CDR3 sequences in the sample, roughly 96% were seen once. There are 11 residues in the CDR3. Trimming took off 5 bases at V and 6 bases at J, with 8 bases between the two ends. Per the germline V gene, CDR1 is SGDLS and CDR2 is YYNGEE. Sample: CD8+ T cells from PBMCs. The rearrangement links TRBV9 to TRBJ1-2; D uncertain. The TCR comes from a human donor with Susac syndrome. The CDR3 region has the DNA TGTGCCAGCAGACGGATTCATGGCTACACCTTC. Translating gives CASRRIHGYTF.